This T cell receptor (beta chain) was documented in a study of blood T cells in healthy people across ages. Findings and caveats of the study: Those diversity estimates obtained from one million T cells were thought to be underestimates.

Using a J-beta primer mix together with a sample-barcoded 5' primer, a second PCR was run for about 6 to 12 cycles. TCRdb re-called the 5' RACE reads through MiXCR, storing one row per CDR3 protein. In the table there are roughly 730,000 distinct CDR3 sequences, 56% of which are singletons. Points on this clonotype: The antigen is unknown.

Germline CDR1 MNHNY, CDR2 SVGAGI (reference sequence). The V and J ends lost 10 bases and 3 bases, in that order; junction bases with no gene match: 14. CDR3 length: 17 amino acids. Roughly 9.5 milliliters of peripheral blood were drawn from each donor into EDTA-treated tubes. This TCR was recovered from a man aged 40-50 years in good health. The sequenced sample consisted of blood. The chain uses TRBV6-6 and TRBJ2-1; TRBD2 matches at 11 bases. The CDR3 region has the DNA TGTGCCACTACGCCCCGTTCTAGCGGGGGGAACTACAATGAGCAGTTCTTC. It encodes CATTPRSSGGNYNEQFF.